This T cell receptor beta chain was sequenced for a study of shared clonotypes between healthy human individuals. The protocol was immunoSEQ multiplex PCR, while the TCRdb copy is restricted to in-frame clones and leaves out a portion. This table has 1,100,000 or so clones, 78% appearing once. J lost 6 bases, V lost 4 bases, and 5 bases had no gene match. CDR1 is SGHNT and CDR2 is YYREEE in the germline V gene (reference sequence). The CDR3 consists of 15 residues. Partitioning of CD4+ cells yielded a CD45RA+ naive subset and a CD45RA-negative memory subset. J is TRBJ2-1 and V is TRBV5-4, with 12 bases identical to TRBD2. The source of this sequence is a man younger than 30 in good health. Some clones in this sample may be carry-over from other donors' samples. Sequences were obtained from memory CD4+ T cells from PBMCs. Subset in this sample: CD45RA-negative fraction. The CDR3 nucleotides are TGTGCCAGCAGCGGGGGACTAGCGGGTGGCAATGAGCAGTTCTTC. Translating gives CASSGGLAGGNEQFF. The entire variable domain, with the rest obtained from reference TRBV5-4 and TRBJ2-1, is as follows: ETGVTQSPTHLIKTRGQQVTLRCSSQSGHNTVSWYQQALGQGPQFIFQYYREEENGRGNFPPRFSGLQFPNYSSELNVNALELDDSALYLCASSGGLAGGNEQFFGPGTRLTVL.